These 32 T cell receptor beta chains were sequenced from one sample in a study of post-analysis software for immune sequencing data. Study observations and caveats: Elevated frequency relative to controls characterized four or five TRBV segments in patients, TRBV5-6, TRBV5-1 and TRBV20-1 among them.

These receptors have no known antigen. The authors incorporated unique molecular identifiers into the TCR beta cDNA libraries. One entry per CDR3 protein, called by TCRdb with MiXCR from the PCR reads. The table records roughly 570,000 distinct CDR3 sequences, around a third of them present only once. Sequencing was performed on blood. All receptors derive from a girl younger than 18 with multiple sclerosis.

This chain uses TRBV11-2 with TRBJ2-7; D is undetermined. This CDR3 spans 13 amino acids. V was pared by 2 bases and J by 6 bases, with 11 bases between. Looked up from germline, CDR1 is SGHAT and CDR2 is FQNNGV. In nucleotides, the CDR3 is TGTGCCAGCAGCTTACGGCAGGTGGGCGAGCAGTACTTC. Its protein product is CASSLRQVGEQYF.

V usage is TRBV20-1 and J usage is TRBJ1-6; possible D gene TRBD1, 5 bases. The V end lost 6 bases, the J end lost 4 bases, and 13 bases lay between the germline ends. Germline CDR1 and CDR2: DFQATT and SNEGSKA (reference sequence). This CDR3 has 14 residues. The CDR3 DNA reads TGCAGTGCCAGAACGGGGCCGTATAATTCACCCCTCCACTTT. Translating gives CSARTGPYNSPLHF.

The CDR3 is CASSRERTRTDTQYF. CDR3 coding DNA: TGCGCCAGCAGCCGCGAGAGGACCCGCACAGATACGCAGTATTTT. The V call is TRBV5-1, the J call TRBJ2-3; D uncertain. Germline assignment: CDR1 SGHRS and CDR2 YFSETQ. The CDR3 has 15 residues. V lost 4 bases, J lost 1 base, and 13 bases lay in between.

The rearrangement joins TRBV25-1 to TRBJ1-1; 7 nucleotides align to TRBD1. The V gene end was trimmed by 3 bases and the J gene end by 5 bases; junction bases not matched to a gene: 3. Germline values: CDR1 MGHDK, CDR2 SYGVNS. This CDR3 contains 13 residues. Written as DNA, the CDR3 is TGTGCCAGCAGTGACAGGGGGTTGACTGAAGCTTTCTTT. Protein product: CASSDRGLTEAFF.

The chain has TRBV29-1 and TRBJ1-5; a weak D match, TRBD1 (5 bases). V dropped 3 bases and J dropped 0 bases, with 6 bases sitting between them. This CDR3 is 13 amino acids long. CDR1 is SQVTM, CDR2 ANQGSEA, per germline. Here the CDR3 reads CSVEQGSNQPQHF. The CDR3 coding sequence is TGCAGCGTTGAGCAGGGTAGCAATCAGCCCCAGCATTTT. Using reference TRBV29-1 and TRBJ1-5 for the parts outside the CDR3, the full variable domain is SAVISQKPSRDICQRGTSLTIQCQVDSQVTMMFWYRQQPGQSLTLIATANQGSEATYESGFVIDKFPISRPNLTFSTLTVSNMSPEDSSIYLCSVEQGSNQPQHFGDGTRLSIL.

Comment on this clonotype: The junction differs from germline at one of its ends, possibly a read error. The CDR3 spells CASGETASGSYEQYF. The CDR3 nucleotides are TGTGCCAGCGGTGAAACAGCTAGCGGTTCCTACGAGCAGTACTTC. This rearrangement joins TRBV2 to TRBJ2-7; 7 positions agree with TRBD2. Germline V CDR1 and CDR2: SNHLY, FYNNEI. The CDR3 contains 15 residues.

This clonotype was recorded at least ten times. V usage is TRBV29-1 and J usage is TRBJ2-5; 7 bases line up with TRBD2. The CDR3 runs to 16 residues. The junction had 19 bases not matched to a gene; V was cut back by 7 bases and J by 5 bases. Germline V CDR1 and CDR2: SQVTM, ANQGSEA. CDR3 nucleotides: TGCAGCGCCCGGCTTGGGGGAGGGTCTGTATGGGAGACCCAGTACTTC. Amino acids: CSARLGGGSVWETQYF.

The table lists this clonotype with a few counts. The chain recombines TRBV3-1 with TRBJ2-3; D gene uncertain. The CDR3 covers 14 residues. In germline, CDR1 is LGHDT, CDR2 YNNKEL (reference sequence). The germline V and J ends were trimmed by 0 bases and 8 bases, with 12 bases remaining between them. CDR3 in DNA: TGTGCCAGCAGCCAAGACAACCCCTCCGGTACGCAGTATTTT. Translated: CASSQDNPSGTQYF.

The CDR3 is CASSQDGSGVWTEAFF. The DNA of the CDR3 is TGTGCCAGCAGCCAAGATGGATCCGGAGTGTGGACTGAAGCTTTCTTT. J is TRBJ1-1 and V is TRBV3-1; no reliable D call. Per germline, CDR1 LGHDT and CDR2 YNNKEL (reference sequence). V was cut by 0 bases and J by 5 bases, with 16 bases left in between. The CDR3 length is 16 residues.

On this clonotype itself: One end of the junction is discordant with germline, which a read error may explain. The V gene is TRBV7-9, the J gene TRBJ2-4, with D possibly being TRBD1 (6 bases). CDR1 is SEHNR, CDR2 FQNEAQ, per germline (reference sequence). The CDR3 covers 17 residues. CDR3 in DNA: TGTGCCAGCAGCCTAGCAGGGGCCCATTTAGCCAAAAACATTCAGTACTTC. Translation gives CASSLAGAHLAKNIQYF. Together with reference TRBV7-9 and TRBJ2-4, the CDR3 gives the full variable domain: DTGVSQNPRHKITKRGQNVTFRCDPISEHNRLYWYRQTLGQGPEFLTYFQNEAQLEKSRLLSDRFSAERPKGSFSTLEIQRTEQGDSAMYLCASSLAGAHLAKNIQYFGAGTRLSVL.

This clonotype was detected a few times. This chain connects TRBV6-5 to TRBJ2-5; perhaps D is TRBD1 or TRBD2 (5 bases each). Germline CDR1 reads MNHEY; CDR2 reads SVGAGI. The CDR3 has 13 amino acids. V was pared by 6 bases and J by 5 bases, with 13 bases between. CDR3 nucleotide sequence: TGTGCCAGCAGCCGGGACCCGAAGGAGACCCAGTACTTC. Amino acids: CASSRDPKETQYF.

CDR3 coding DNA: TGCAGCGTTGAACCCGGGTCGGAAAACTATGGCTACACCTTC. As protein: CSVEPGSENYGYTF. The chain recombines TRBV29-1 with TRBJ1-2, with D uncertain. CDR1 is SQVTM and CDR2 is ANQGSEA in the germline V gene. The CDR3 extends over 14 amino acids. V gave up 2 bases and J gave up 2 bases, with 12 bases separating them.

V and J are TRBV20-1 and TRBJ2-1, with TRBD2 identical over 9 bases. Germline CDR1 reads DFQATT; CDR2 reads SNEGSKA (reference sequence). Germline trimming cut 1 base from V and 2 bases from J; bases unmatched to any gene: 3. This CDR3 is built from 15 residues. The CDR3 reads CSARGGTSPYNEQFF. DNA for the CDR3: TGCAGTGCTAGAGGGGGGACTAGCCCCTACAATGAGCAGTTCTTC.

This clonotype was picked up a small number of times. The V and J genes are TRBV15 and TRBJ1-2; the D is unclear. V was cut by 0 bases and J by 6 bases, with 14 bases left in between. This CDR3 contains 15 residues. Germline V gene sequence: CDR1 LNHNV, CDR2 YYDKDF (reference sequence). CDR3 loop: CATSRDRGGGHGYTF. The CDR3 DNA sequence: TGTGCCACCAGCAGAGATCGCGGAGGAGGGCATGGCTACACCTTC.

This clonotype was detected many times. The chain couples TRBV10-1 to TRBJ2-5; weak D call: TRBD1 (6 bases). The CDR3 spans 13 residues. Germline V gives CDR1 WNHNN, CDR2 SYGVQD (reference sequence). Trimming pared 5 bases from V and 1 base from J, leaving 8 bases between. CDR3 in DNA: TGCGCCAGCAGTCGGGACATCCAAGAGACCCAGTACTTC. Its protein is CASSRDIQETQYF.

The CDR3 nucleotides are TGCAGTGCTAGGCGACCGGGACGCCAAGAGACCCAGTACTTC. Its translation is CSARRPGRQETQYF. The rearrangement uses TRBV20-1 and TRBJ2-5; D could derive from TRBD1 or TRBD2 (5 bases each). Per the germline V gene, CDR1 is DFQATT and CDR2 is SNEGSKA (reference sequence). V lost 3 bases and J 1 base, leaving 12 bases between the germline ends. This CDR3 has 14 residues.

The V call is TRBV12-3 or TRBV12-4, the J call TRBJ1-2; 9 bases are a match to TRBD1. The length of the CDR3 is 15 residues. After removal of 3 bases from V and 5 bases from J, the junction contained 7 bases not matched to a gene. CDR3 DNA: TGTGCCAGCAGTTTCCCGGGACAGGGAAAATATGGCTACACCTTC. Amino acids: CASSFPGQGKYGYTF.

The CDR3 is CASSFRTSGALYNEQFF. The CDR3 bases are TGTGCCAGCAGCTTCCGGACTAGCGGGGCCCTCTACAATGAGCAGTTCTTC. The rearrangement uses TRBV5-6 and TRBJ2-1, with 12 nucleotides matching TRBD2. The germline V gene encodes CDR1 SGHDT and CDR2 YYEEEE. The CDR3 is made up of 17 amino acids. J lost 3 bases, V lost 2 bases, and 6 bases had no gene match.

In the case of this clonotype: One base away lies a much larger clone, so this may be a sequencing read error. The CDR3, as DNA: TGCAGCCCACTAGCGCTAACTAGCACAGGTACGCAGTATTTT. Translating it yields CSPLALTSTGTQYF. The genes are TRBV20-1 and TRBJ2-3; 7 positions agree with TRBD2. This CDR3 region has 14 residues. Germline lookup yields CDR1 DFQATT and CDR2 SNEGSKA (reference sequence).

This clonotype has only a few counts. This rearrangement joins TRBV7-8 to TRBJ2-7; 16 bases are shared with TRBD2. This CDR3 is built from 16 residues. V trimming: 5 bases; J trimming: 4 bases; junction bases outside the gene matches: 5. Per germline, CDR1 SGHVS and CDR2 FQNEAQ. DNA for the CDR3: TGTGCCAGCAGCCTGGGACTAGCGGGGGGGCCATACGAGCAGTACTTC. Amino acids: CASSLGLAGGPYEQYF.

With respect to this clonotype: The junction shows a germline mismatch at one end, possibly a read error. As DNA, the CDR3 is TGTGCCATCAGTGGGGTGAATACTGAAGCTTTCTTT. It specifies CAISGVNTEAFF. The chain combines TRBV10-3 with TRBJ1-1, with no clear D. Looked up from germline, CDR1 is ENHRY and CDR2 is SYGVKD. The CDR3 totals 12 residues.

V gene TRBV7-8 combines with J gene TRBJ2-5, with 12 positions matching TRBD1. This CDR3 is built from 15 residues. After removal of 3 bases from V and 7 bases from J, the junction contained 6 bases not matched to a gene. The V gene's germline CDR1 is SGHVS and CDR2 FQNEAQ. CDR3 sequence: CASSLGQGARGTQYF. The CDR3 DNA reads TGTGCCAGCAGCTTGGGACAGGGGGCTCGAGGGACCCAGTACTTC.

J is TRBJ1-4 and V is TRBV10-3; 9 bases are a match to TRBD1. The CDR3 sequence is 16 residues long. V was pared by 2 bases and J by 5 bases, with 6 bases of the junction left unmatched. CDR1 ENHRY and CDR2 SYGVKD come from the germline V gene. The CDR3 nucleotides are TGTGCCATCAGTGAGCCGACAGGGGGATCGAATGAAAAACTGTTTTTT. This sequence encodes CAISEPTGGSNEKLFF.

This clonotype has only a few counts. V and J are TRBV20-1 and TRBJ2-1; TRBD2 agrees at 8 bases. Germline CDR1 DFQATT, CDR2 SNEGSKA (reference sequence). The CDR3 loop spans 15 amino acids. Unmatched junction bases numbered 5, after V lost 4 bases and J lost 0 bases. This chain's CDR3 is CSANSGAGSYNEQFF. CDR3 bases: TGCAGTGCTAATAGCGGGGCCGGCTCCTACAATGAGCAGTTCTTC.

The chain has TRBV2 and TRBJ2-5; 11 bases map to TRBD2. V shed 6 bases and J 5 bases; nucleotides not matched to a gene: 8. Germline V gene data show CDR1 as SNHLY and CDR2 as FYNNEI. The CDR3 loop spans 15 amino acids. The CDR3 region is CASRRTSGGLETQYF. The CDR3 DNA is TGTGCCAGCAGAAGAACTAGCGGGGGCTTGGAGACCCAGTACTTC.

This clonotype came up many times. This chain uses TRBV7-2 with TRBJ2-3, with TRBD1 matching 8 bases. CDR3 size: 15 residues. From germline, CDR1 is SGHTA and CDR2 FQGNSA. Losses at the gene ends were 5 bases for V and 0 bases for J; bases not matched to a gene: 4. Written as DNA, the CDR3 is TGTGCCAGCAGCGTACAGGGGGGAAGCACAGATACGCAGTATTTT. It encodes CASSVQGGSTDTQYF.

This chain links TRBV3-1 with TRBJ2-2, with D perhaps TRBD1 (6 bases). The CDR3 length is 15 residues. The V end was cut by 6 bases, the J end by 1 base, with 12 bases between. Germline V gene data show CDR1 as LGHDT and CDR2 as YNNKEL (reference sequence). CDR3 nucleotide sequence: TGTGCCAGCAGACCCCGGGGACAGAACACCGGGGAGCTGTTTTTT. Translated: CASRPRGQNTGELFF.

The chain employs TRBV6-5 and TRBJ2-7; maybe TRBD1 (5 bases). TRBJ2-5 explains the end of the DNA better; the J call may be wrong. This CDR3 is built from 12 residues. The germline V gene encodes CDR1 MNHEY and CDR2 SVGAGI. CDR3 loop: CASSSMGRTQYF. As DNA, the CDR3 is TGTGCCAGCTCTAGTATGGGGCGGACCCAGTACTTC.

This clonotype was counted between two and nine times. The CDR3 reads CSAGTGTAGYTF. In nucleotides, the CDR3 is TGCAGTGCTGGGACAGGGACGGCTGGCTACACCTTC. The genes are TRBV20-1 and TRBJ1-2; 9 nucleotides match TRBD1. The CDR3 is made up of 12 amino acids. From germline, CDR1 is DFQATT and CDR2 SNEGSKA (reference sequence). V was clipped by 5 bases and J by 7 bases; unmatched bases: 5.

The chain uses TRBV20-1 and TRBJ2-3, with 10 bases lining up with TRBD2. Germline V CDR1 and CDR2: DFQATT, SNEGSKA (reference sequence). The CDR3 sequence is 15 residues long. The V segment lost 2 bases and the J segment 3 bases; nucleotides outside the gene matches: 5. CDR3 bases: TGCAGTGCTAGAAGCGGGGGGGCCGGGACAGATACGCAGTATTTT. This sequence encodes CSARSGGAGTDTQYF.

This chain joins TRBV20-1 and TRBJ2-1, with a weak D call TRBD2 (6 bases). Germline V CDR1 and CDR2: DFQATT, SNEGSKA (reference sequence). The CDR3 contains 15 residues. V lost 7 bases, J lost 0 bases, and 16 bases lay in between. CDR3 nucleotides: TGCAGTGGGACGGGACTCGTGGACTCCTACAATGAGCAGTTCTTC. This sequence encodes CSGTGLVDSYNEQFF.

This clonotype was seen only a few times. The rearrangement uses TRBV29-1 and TRBJ1-2; D is undetermined. CDR1 and CDR2 from the germline V gene are SQVTM and ANQGSEA. The V gene lost 6 bases and the J gene lost 10 bases, with 18 bases spanning the gap. The CDR3 runs to 12 residues. CDR3 loop: CSVDEAGISYTF. In nucleotides, the CDR3 is TGCAGCGTGGACGAGGCAGGAATATCCTACACCTTC.